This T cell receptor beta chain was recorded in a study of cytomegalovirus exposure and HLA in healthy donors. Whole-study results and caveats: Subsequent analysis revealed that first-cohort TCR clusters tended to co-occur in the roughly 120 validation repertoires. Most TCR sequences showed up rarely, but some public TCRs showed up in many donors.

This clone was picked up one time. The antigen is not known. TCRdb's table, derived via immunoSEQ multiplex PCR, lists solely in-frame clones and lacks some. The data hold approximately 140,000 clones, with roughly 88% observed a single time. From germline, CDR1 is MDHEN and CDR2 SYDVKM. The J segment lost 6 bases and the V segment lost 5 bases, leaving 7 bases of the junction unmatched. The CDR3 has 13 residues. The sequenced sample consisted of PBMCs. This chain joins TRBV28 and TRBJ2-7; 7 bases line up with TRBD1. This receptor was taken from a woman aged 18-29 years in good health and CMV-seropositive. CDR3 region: CASSPSRTGEQYF. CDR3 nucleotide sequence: TGTGCCAGCAGTCCAAGCCGGACAGGCGAGCAGTACTTC.